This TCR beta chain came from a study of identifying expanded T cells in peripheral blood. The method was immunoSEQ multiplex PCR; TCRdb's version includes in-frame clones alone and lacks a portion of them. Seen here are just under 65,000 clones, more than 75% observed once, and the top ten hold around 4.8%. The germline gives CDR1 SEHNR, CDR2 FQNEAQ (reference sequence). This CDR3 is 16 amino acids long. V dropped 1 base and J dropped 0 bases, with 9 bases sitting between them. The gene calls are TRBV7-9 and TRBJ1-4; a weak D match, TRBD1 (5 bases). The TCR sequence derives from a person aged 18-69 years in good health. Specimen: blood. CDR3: CASSLVTAATNEKLFF. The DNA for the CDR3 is TGTGCCAGCAGCTTAGTGACAGCCGCAACTAATGAAAAACTGTTTTTT.